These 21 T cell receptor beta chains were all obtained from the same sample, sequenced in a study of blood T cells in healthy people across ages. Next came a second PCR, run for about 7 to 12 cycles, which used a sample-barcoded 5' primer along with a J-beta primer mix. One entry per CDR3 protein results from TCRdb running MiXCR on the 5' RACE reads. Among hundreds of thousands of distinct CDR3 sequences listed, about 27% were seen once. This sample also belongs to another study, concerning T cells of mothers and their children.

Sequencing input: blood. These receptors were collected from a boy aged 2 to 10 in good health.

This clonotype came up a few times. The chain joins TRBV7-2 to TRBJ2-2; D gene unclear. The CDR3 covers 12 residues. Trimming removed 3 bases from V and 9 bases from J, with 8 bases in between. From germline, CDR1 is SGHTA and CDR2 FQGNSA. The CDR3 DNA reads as TGTGCCAGCAGCTTCGCTCGCCGGGAGCTGTTTTTT. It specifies CASSFARRELFF. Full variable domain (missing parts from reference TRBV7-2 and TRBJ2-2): GAGVSQSPSNKVTEKGKDVELRCDPISGHTALYWYRQSLGQGLEFLIYFQGNSAPDKSGLPSDRFSAERTGGSVSTLTIQRTQQEDSAVYLCASSFARRELFFGEGSRLTVL.

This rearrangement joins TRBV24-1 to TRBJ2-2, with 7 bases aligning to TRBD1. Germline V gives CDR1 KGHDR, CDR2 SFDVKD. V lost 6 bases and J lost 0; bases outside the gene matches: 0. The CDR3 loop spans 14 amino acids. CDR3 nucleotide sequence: TGTGCCACCAGTCAGGGGGCGAACACCGGGGAGCTGTTTTTT. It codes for CATSQGANTGELFF.

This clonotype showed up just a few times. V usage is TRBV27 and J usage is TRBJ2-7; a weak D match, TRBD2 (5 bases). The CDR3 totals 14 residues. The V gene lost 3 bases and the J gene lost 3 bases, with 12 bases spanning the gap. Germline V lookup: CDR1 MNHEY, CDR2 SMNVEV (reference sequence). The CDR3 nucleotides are TGTGCCAGCAGTTTTGCTAGCTCTTTCTACGAGCAGTACTTC. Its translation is CASSFASSFYEQYF.

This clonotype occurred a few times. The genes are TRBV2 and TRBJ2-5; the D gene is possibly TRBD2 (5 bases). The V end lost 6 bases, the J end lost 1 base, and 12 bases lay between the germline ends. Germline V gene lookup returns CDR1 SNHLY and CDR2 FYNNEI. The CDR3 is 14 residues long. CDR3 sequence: CASRLGGSQETQYF. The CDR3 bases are TGTGCCAGCAGGCTTGGAGGATCCCAAGAGACCCAGTACTTC.

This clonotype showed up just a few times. The CDR3, as DNA: TGCAGCGTTGATACAGGGGGTGGGGCCAACGTCCTGACTTTC. This sequence encodes CSVDTGGGANVLTF. The rearrangement joins TRBV29-1 to TRBJ2-6; 8 positions agree with TRBD1. The CDR3 is 14 amino acids. Germline-derived CDR1 and CDR2 are SQVTM and ANQGSEA. V lost 3 bases, J lost 3 bases, and 1 base stayed unmatched. The variable domain in full, with the rest retrieved from reference TRBV29-1 and TRBJ2-6, is SAVISQKPSRDICQRGTSLTIQCQVDSQVTMMFWYRQQPGQSLTLIATANQGSEATYESGFVIDKFPISRPNLTFSTLTVSNMSPEDSSIYLCSVDTGGGANVLTFGAGSRLTVL.

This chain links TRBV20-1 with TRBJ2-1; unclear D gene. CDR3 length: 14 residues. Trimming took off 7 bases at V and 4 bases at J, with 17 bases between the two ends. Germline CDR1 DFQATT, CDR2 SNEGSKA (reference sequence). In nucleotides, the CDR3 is TGCAGTGTAACAGAGATAGGCATGTACAATGAGCAGTTCTTC. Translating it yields CSVTEIGMYNEQFF.

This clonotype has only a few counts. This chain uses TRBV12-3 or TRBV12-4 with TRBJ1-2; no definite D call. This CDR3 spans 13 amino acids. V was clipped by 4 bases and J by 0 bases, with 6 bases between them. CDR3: CASSWQANYGYTF. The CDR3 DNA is TGTGCCAGCAGTTGGCAGGCTAACTATGGCTACACCTTC.

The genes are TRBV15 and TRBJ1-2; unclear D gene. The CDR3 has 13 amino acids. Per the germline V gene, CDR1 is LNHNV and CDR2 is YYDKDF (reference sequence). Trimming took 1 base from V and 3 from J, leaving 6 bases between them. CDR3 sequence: CATSRGFDYGYTF. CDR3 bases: TGTGCCACCAGCAGAGGGTTCGACTATGGCTACACCTTC.

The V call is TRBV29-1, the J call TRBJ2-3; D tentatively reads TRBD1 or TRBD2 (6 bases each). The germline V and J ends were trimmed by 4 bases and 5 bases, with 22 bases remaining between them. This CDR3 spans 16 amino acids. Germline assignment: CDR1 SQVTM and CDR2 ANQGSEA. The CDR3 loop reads CSVGGVWGAPGDTQYF. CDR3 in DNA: TGCAGCGTTGGGGGTGTTTGGGGGGCCCCGGGAGATACGCAGTATTTT.

The CDR3 DNA reads as TGTGCCAGCAGTTACGTCGGGGGCTGGACTGAAGCTTTCTTT. Residues: CASSYVGGWTEAFF. The J gene is TRBJ1-1, the V gene TRBV6-2 or TRBV6-3, with D perhaps matching TRBD1 (6 bases). Deletions cut 2 bases from V and 5 bases from J, with 12 bases between. The CDR3 has 14 amino acids. Germline CDR1 and CDR2: MNHEY and SVGEGT.

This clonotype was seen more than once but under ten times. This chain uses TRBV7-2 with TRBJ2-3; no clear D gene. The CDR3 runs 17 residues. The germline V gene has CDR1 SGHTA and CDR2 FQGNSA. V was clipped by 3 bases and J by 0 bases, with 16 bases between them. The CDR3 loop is CASSFHPGSSSTDTQYF. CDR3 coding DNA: TGTGCCAGCAGCTTTCATCCTGGCAGCTCTAGCACAGATACGCAGTATTTT.

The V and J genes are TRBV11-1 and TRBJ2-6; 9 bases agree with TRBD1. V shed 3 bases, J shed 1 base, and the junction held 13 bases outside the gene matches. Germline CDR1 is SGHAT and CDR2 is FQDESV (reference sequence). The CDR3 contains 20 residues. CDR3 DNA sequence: TGTGCCAGCAGCTTTACTAAGCCGGGACAGGGACAGTCTGGGGCCAACGTCCTGACTTTC. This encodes CASSFTKPGQGQSGANVLTF.

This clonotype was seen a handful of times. The CDR3 sequence: CASSYSSASGSYNEQFF. The DNA of the CDR3 is TGTGCCAGCAGTTACTCCTCGGCTAGCGGCTCCTACAATGAGCAGTTCTTC. J is TRBJ2-1 and V is TRBV6-2 or TRBV6-3, with 7 positions matching TRBD2. Germline CDR1 and CDR2: MNHEY and SVGEGT. This CDR3 region has 17 residues. V was pared by 0 bases and J by 0 bases, with 5 bases of the junction left unmatched.

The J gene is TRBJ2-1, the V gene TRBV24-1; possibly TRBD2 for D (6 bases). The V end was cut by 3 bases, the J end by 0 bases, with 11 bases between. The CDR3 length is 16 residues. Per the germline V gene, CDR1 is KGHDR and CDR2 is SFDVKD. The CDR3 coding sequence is TGTGCCACCAGTGATCAGGCGGGAAGCTCCTACAATGAGCAGTTCTTC. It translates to CATSDQAGSSYNEQFF.

For the CDR3, the DNA is TGTGCCAGCAGCCACGCAGGGGTGGGGTCTGGGGCCAACGTCCTGACTTTC. Translating it yields CASSHAGVGSGANVLTF. The chain joins TRBV14 to TRBJ2-6; D perhaps matches TRBD1 (6 bases). This CDR3 is 17 amino acids long. Germline V CDR1 and CDR2: SGHDN, FVKESK. V lost 3 bases and J 1 base, leaving 13 bases between the germline ends.

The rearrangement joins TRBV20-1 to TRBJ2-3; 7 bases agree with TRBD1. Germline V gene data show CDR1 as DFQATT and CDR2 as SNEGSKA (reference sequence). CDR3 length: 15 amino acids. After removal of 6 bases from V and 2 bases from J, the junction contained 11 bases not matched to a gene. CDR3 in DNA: TGCAGTGCACAGACAGGGTCCCGGGACACAGATACGCAGTATTTT. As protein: CSAQTGSRDTDTQYF.

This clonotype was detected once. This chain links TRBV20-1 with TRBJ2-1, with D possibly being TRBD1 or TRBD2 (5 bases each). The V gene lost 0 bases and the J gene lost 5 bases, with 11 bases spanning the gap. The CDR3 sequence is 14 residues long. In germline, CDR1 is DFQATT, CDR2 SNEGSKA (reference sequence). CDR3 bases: TGCAGTGCTAGAGAGGGACCAGCAGACAATGAGCAGTTCTTC. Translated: CSAREGPADNEQFF.

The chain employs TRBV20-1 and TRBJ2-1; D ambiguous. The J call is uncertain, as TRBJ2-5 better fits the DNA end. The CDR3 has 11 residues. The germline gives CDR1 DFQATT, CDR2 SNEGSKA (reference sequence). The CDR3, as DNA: TGCAGTGCTCAATACCAAGAGACCCAGTACTTC. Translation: CSAQYQETQYF.

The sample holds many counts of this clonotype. In DNA, the CDR3 is TGTGCCAGCAGCTTATCGGGCAAAAAGGAGCAGTACTTC. Amino acids: CASSLSGKKEQYF. This chain links TRBV7-9 with TRBJ2-7; no clear D gene. CDR1 is SEHNR, CDR2 FQNEAQ, per germline (reference sequence). This CDR3 region has 13 residues. Trimming removed 2 bases from V and 7 bases from J, with 12 bases in between.

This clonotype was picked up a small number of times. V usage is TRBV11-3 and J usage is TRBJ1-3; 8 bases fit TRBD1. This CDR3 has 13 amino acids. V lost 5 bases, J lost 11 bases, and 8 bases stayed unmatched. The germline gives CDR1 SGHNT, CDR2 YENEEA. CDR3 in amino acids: CASSHGTGSPIYF. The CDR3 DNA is TGTGCCAGCAGCCACGGGACAGGTTCCCCCATATATTTT.

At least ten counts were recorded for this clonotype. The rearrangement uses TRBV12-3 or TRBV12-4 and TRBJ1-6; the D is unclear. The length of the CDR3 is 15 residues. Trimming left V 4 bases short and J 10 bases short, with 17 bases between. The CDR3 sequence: CASSSEGTRYSPLHF. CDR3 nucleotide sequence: TGTGCCAGCAGTTCCGAAGGCACCCGATACTCACCCCTCCACTTT.